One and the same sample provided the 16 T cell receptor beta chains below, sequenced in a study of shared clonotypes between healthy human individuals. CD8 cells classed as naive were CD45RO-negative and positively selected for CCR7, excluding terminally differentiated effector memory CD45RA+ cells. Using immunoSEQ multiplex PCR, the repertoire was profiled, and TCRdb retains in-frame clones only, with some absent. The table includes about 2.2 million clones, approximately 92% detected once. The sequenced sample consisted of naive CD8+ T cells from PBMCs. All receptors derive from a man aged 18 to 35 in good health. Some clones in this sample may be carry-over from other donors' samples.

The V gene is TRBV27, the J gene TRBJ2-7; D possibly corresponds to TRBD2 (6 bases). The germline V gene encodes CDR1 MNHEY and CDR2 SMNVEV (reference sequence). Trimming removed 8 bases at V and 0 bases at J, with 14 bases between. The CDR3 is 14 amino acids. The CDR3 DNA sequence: TGTGCCAGCTGGCGGGACGGTAGCTCCTACGAGCAGTACTTC. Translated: CASWRDGSSYEQYF.

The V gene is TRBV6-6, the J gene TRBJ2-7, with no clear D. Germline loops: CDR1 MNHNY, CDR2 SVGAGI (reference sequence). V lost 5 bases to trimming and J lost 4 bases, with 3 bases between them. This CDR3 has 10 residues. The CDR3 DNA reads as TGTGCCAGCAGTGAATACGAGCAGTACTTC. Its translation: CASSEYEQYF.

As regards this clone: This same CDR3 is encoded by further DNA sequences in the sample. CDR3 in amino acids: CASSLVGRAYEQYF. The CDR3 DNA reads TGTGCCAGCAGCTTAGTCGGGAGGGCTTACGAGCAGTACTTC. This sequence joins TRBV7-9 and TRBJ2-7, with 8 bases identical to TRBD2. The ends lost 1 base at V and 4 bases at J; junction bases unmatched: 3. The CDR3 length is 14 residues. Germline V gene sequence: CDR1 SEHNR, CDR2 FQNEAQ (reference sequence).

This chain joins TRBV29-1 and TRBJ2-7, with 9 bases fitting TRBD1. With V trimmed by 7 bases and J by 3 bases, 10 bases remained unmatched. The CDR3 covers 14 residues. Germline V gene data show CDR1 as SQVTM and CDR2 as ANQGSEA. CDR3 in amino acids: CSAFGTGPFYEQYF. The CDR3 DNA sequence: TGCAGCGCCTTTGGGACAGGGCCCTTCTACGAGCAGTACTTC.

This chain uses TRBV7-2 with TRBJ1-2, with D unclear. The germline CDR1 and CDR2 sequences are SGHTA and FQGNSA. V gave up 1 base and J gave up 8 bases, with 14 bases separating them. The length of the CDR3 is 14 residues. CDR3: CASSLDAALWGYTF. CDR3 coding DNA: TGTGCCAGCAGCTTAGATGCAGCCCTTTGGGGCTACACCTTC.

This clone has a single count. CDR3 residues: CASSPKGAGAPNEQFF. CDR3 coding DNA: TGTGCCAGCAGCCCAAAGGGAGCGGGAGCACCCAATGAGCAGTTCTTC. V usage is TRBV7-9 and J usage is TRBJ2-1; 8 bases line up with TRBD2. Germline V gene data show CDR1 as SEHNR and CDR2 as FQNEAQ (reference sequence). Losses at the gene ends were 5 bases for V and 6 bases for J; bases not matched to a gene: 12. The CDR3 extends over 16 amino acids.

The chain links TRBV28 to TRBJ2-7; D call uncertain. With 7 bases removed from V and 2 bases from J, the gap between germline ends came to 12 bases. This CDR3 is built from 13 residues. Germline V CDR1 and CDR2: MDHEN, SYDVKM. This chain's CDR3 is CASTKPRAYEQYF. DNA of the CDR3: TGTGCCAGCACCAAACCTAGAGCCTACGAGCAGTACTTC. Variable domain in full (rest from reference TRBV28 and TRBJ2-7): DVKVTQSSRYLVKRTGEKVFLECVQDMDHENMFWYRQDPGLGLRLIYFSYDVKMKEKGDIPEGYSVSREKKERFSLILESASTNQTSMYLCASTKPRAYEQYFGPGTRLTVT.

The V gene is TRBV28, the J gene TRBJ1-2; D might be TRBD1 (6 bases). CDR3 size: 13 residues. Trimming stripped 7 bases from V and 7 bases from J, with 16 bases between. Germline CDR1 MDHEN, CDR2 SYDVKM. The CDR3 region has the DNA TGTGCCAGCACCCTTGCGGGGGCTGGTGGCTACACCTTC. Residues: CASTLAGAGGYTF.

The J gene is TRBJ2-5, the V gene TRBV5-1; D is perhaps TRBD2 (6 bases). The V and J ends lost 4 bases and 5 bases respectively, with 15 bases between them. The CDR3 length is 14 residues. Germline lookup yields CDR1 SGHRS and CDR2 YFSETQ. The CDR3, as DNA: TGCGCCAGCAGCCCCTGGTTGGCGGGGGAGACCCAGTACTTC. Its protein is CASSPWLAGETQYF. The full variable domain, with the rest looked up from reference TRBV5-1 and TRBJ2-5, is KAGVTQTPRYLIKTRGQQVTLSCSPISGHRSVSWYQQTPGQGLQFLFEYFSETQRNKGNFPGRFSGRQFSNSRSEMNVSTLELGDSALYLCASSPWLAGETQYFGPGTRLLVL.

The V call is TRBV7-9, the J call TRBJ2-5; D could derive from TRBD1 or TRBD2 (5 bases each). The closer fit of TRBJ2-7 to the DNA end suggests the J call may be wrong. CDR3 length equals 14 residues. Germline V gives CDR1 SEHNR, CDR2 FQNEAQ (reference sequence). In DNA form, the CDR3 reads TGTGCCAGCAGCTCGAGGGGTTCCAGCTACGAGCAGTACTTC. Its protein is CASSSRGSSYEQYF.

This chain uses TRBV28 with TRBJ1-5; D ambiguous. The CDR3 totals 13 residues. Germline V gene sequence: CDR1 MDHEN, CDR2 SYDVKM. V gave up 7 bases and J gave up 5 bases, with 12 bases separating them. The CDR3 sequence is CASTLNTHQPQHF. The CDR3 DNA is TGTGCCAGCACCCTGAACACCCATCAGCCCCAGCATTTT.

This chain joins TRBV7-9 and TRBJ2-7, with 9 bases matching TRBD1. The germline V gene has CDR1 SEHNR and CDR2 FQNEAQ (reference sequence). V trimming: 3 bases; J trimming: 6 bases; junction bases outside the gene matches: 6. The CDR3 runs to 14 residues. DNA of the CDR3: TGTGCCAGCAGCTTGGTACAGGGGGCCGCCGAGCAGTACTTC. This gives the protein CASSLVQGAAEQYF.

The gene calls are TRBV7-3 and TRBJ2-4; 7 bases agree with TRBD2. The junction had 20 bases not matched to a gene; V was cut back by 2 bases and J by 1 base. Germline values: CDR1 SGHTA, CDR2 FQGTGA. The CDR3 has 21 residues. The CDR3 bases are TGTGCCAGCAGCTTATGGGTGTGGCGGGAGAAGGGATATGGGGCCAAAAACATTCAGTACTTC. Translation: CASSLWVWREKGYGAKNIQYF.

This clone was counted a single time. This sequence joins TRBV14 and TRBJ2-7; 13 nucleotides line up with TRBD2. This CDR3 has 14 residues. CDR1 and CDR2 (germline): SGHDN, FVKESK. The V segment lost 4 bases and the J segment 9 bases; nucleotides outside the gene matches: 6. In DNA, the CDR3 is TGTGCCAGCAGCCCCCGACTAGCGGGAGGACCGCAGTACTTC. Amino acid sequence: CASSPRLAGGPQYF.

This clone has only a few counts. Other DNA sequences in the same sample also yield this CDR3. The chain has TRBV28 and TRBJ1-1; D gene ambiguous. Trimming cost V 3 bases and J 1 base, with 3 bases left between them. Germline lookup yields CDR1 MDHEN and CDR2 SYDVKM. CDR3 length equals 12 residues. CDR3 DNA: TGTGCCAGCAGTTTTTCGAACACTGAAGCTTTCTTT. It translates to CASSFSNTEAFF.

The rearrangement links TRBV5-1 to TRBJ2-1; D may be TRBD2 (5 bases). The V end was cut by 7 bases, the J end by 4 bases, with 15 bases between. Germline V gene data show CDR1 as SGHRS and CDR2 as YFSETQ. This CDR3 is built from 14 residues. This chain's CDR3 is CASRDGNLYNEQFF. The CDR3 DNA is TGCGCCAGCCGAGACGGGAATTTATACAATGAGCAGTTCTTC.